This T cell receptor beta chain was retrieved from a study of T-cell reconstitution after alpha-beta-depleted transplantation in children. Overall study results and limits: Two months or so post-transplant, alpha-beta T cells reportedly derived from several hundred expanded graft clones. Newly made T cells mostly supplied T-cell counts and diversity one year after transplant.

TCRbeta library preparation incorporated unique molecular identifiers. One entry per CDR3 protein results from TCRdb running MiXCR on the PCR reads. In the table there are some 3,900 distinct CDR3 sequences, 9.1% of which are singletons. The table lists this clonotype with many counts. The antigen is not known. Germline lookup yields CDR1 MRHNA and CDR2 SNTAGT. V shed 3 bases and J 9 bases; nucleotides not matched to a gene: 8. This CDR3 comprises 15 residues. J is TRBJ2-1 and V is TRBV6-4, with 10 bases lining up with TRBD2. The sequence was obtained from a male patient aged 2-10 years who had a stem cell transplant for acute lymphoblastic leukemia, so the T cells may come from the graft donor. The sequencing here drew on PBMCs, mostly from graft donor cells, taken 180 days after TCRalphabeta/CD19-depleted stem cell transplant. CDR3 residues: CASSESGRVRTEQFF. The CDR3 region has the DNA TGTGCCAGCAGTGAGAGCGGGAGGGTACGTACTGAGCAGTTCTTC.